Presented here are 8 T cell receptor beta chains from one specimen sequenced in a study of CD8+ T cells in alopecia areata. Treatment denoted: oral pan-JAK inhibitor, 5-10 mg twice daily. Investigators isolated RNA and reverse transcribed it into cDNA to act as the sequencing template. Clones were sequenced by immunoSEQ multiplex PCR, and TCRdb holds only the in-frame ones, with some missing. The table records 150,000 to 200,000 clones, about 51% of them present only once. Source: CD8+ T cells sorted from blood, taken around week 53, from a patient treated with tofacitinib. These receptors came from a human donor with alopecia areata.

This rearrangement joins TRBV10-3 to TRBJ2-1, with D perhaps TRBD2 (5 bases). Deletions cut 3 bases from V and 16 bases from J, with 16 bases between. The CDR3 runs to 12 residues. Germline CDR1 reads ENHRY; CDR2 reads SYGVKD. Here the CDR3 reads CAISDQIQREFF. CDR3 DNA sequence: TGTGCCATCAGTGATCAGATCCAGAGGGAATTCTTC.

The chain carries TRBV14 and TRBJ1-1; D call uncertain. V was pared by 1 base and J by 0 bases, with 9 bases between. From germline, CDR1 is SGHDN and CDR2 FVKESK. The CDR3 spans 15 residues. For the CDR3, the DNA is TGTGCCAGCAGCCAAGGTTGGTTCATGAACACTGAAGCTTTCTTT. Its translation is CASSQGWFMNTEAFF.

The sample holds many counts of this clone. The V gene is TRBV6-4, the J gene TRBJ2-3, with D unresolved. The CDR3 covers 15 residues. CDR1 and CDR2 (germline): MRHNA, SNTAGT. V lost 5 bases, J lost 0 bases, and 12 bases lay in between. The CDR3 coding sequence is TGTGCCAGCAGTTTTGTGGCAGCTAGCACAGATACGCAGTATTTT. Amino acids: CASSFVAASTDTQYF.

As DNA, the CDR3 is TGTGCCAGCAGCGTTAGCGGGGGAGCCGAAGAGACCCAGTACTTC. This encodes CASSVSGGAEETQYF. The genes are TRBV9 and TRBJ2-5; 9 bases match TRBD2. Germline lookup yields CDR1 SGDLS and CDR2 YYNGEE. The CDR3 is 15 amino acids. Trimming took 2 bases from V and 3 from J; bases not matched to a gene: 5. The full variable domain, completed using reference TRBV9 and TRBJ2-5, is DSGVTQTPKHLITATGQRVTLRCSPRSGDLSVYWYQQSLDQGLQFLIQYYNGEERAKGNILERFSAQQFPDLHSELNLSSLELGDSALYFCASSVSGGAEETQYFGPGTRLLVL.

The rearrangement joins TRBV30 to TRBJ2-4; D is unclear. Trimming took off 3 bases at V and 0 bases at J, with 6 bases between the two ends. CDR3 length equals 13 residues. Per germline, CDR1 GTSNPN and CDR2 SVGIG (reference sequence). The CDR3 loop reads CAWSPKAKNIQYF. Written as DNA, the CDR3 is TGTGCCTGGAGCCCTAAAGCCAAAAACATTCAGTACTTC.

The chain has TRBV7-8 and TRBJ2-5, with a weak D call TRBD2 (6 bases). CDR3 length: 15 residues. Germline V lookup: CDR1 SGHVS, CDR2 FQNEAQ. V lost 7 bases, J lost 0 bases, and 15 bases lay in between. The CDR3 region is CASTTGGEDQETQYF. The CDR3 DNA sequence: TGTGCCAGCACCACGGGCGGGGAAGACCAAGAGACCCAGTACTTC.

This chain uses TRBV23-1 with TRBJ2-1; 12 positions agree with TRBD1. TRBV23-1 is treated as an ORF (open reading frame) with a function not yet certain. The CDR3 totals 17 residues. The J segment lost 8 bases and the V segment lost 4 bases, leaving 12 bases of the junction unmatched. The CDR3 loop is CASSLPWVGQGADEQFF. For the CDR3, the DNA is TGCGCCAGCAGTCTCCCTTGGGTGGGACAGGGGGCGGATGAGCAGTTCTTC.

This clone was counted between two and nine times. The chain couples TRBV7-3 to TRBJ2-2; TRBD1 agrees at 7 bases. Germline V CDR1 and CDR2: SGHTA, FQGTGA. The CDR3 is 15 residues long. The V segment lost 5 bases and the J segment 7 bases; nucleotides outside the gene matches: 10. This chain's CDR3 is CASSPMTGQSGELFF. CDR3 coding DNA: TGTGCCAGCAGCCCGATGACAGGGCAAAGCGGGGAGCTGTTTTTT. The full variable domain, with the rest looked up from reference TRBV7-3 and TRBJ2-2, is GAGVSQTPSNKVTEKGKYVELRCDPISGHTALYWYRQSLGQGPEFLIYFQGTGAADDSGLPNDRFFAVRPEGSVSTLKIQRTERGDSAVYLCASSPMTGQSGELFFGEGSRLTVL.